A single sample is the source of the 18 T cell receptor beta chains below, sequenced in a study of T cells in Graves' hyperthyroidism and ophthalmopathy. RNA transcripts served as the template for amplifying TCR beta CDR3 regions. HTBI primers drove first-round RT-PCR of the TCR CDR3. One entry per CDR3 protein, called by TCRdb with MiXCR from the multiplex PCR reads. Seen here are hundreds of thousands of distinct CDR3 sequences, roughly a sixth observed once, and the top ten hold around a sixth. The sequencing sample was made of blood. The origin of the receptors is a woman younger than 35 with Graves' hyperthyroidism.

There are many counts of this clonotype. The chain joins TRBV7-6 to TRBJ2-7; 9 positions agree with TRBD2. The germline V gene has CDR1 SGHVS and CDR2 FNYEAQ. Trimming at V came to 4 bases and at J to 3 bases, leaving 4 bases not matched to a gene. The CDR3 is made up of 14 amino acids. The CDR3 protein is CASSSTAGGYEQYF. The CDR3 DNA is TGTGCCAGCAGCTCGACAGCGGGGGGCTACGAGCAGTACTTC.

This clonotype has just a few counts. The chain joins TRBV27 to TRBJ1-2; the match to TRBD1 covers 8 bases. Germline assignment: CDR1 MNHEY and CDR2 SMNVEV (reference sequence). The CDR3 covers 17 residues. The V gene end was trimmed by 1 base and the J gene end by 7 bases; junction bases not matched to a gene: 14. The CDR3 loop reads CASSLLYLGQGDFGYTF. As DNA, the CDR3 is TGTGCCAGCAGTTTATTATATTTAGGACAGGGAGATTTTGGCTACACCTTC.

This clonotype was found many times. This chain uses TRBV4-3 with TRBJ1-2, with D perhaps TRBD1 (5 bases). In germline, CDR1 is LGHNA, CDR2 YSLEER. The CDR3 is made up of 15 amino acids. The V end was cut by 3 bases, the J end by 2 bases, with 13 bases between. CDR3 coding DNA: TGCGCCAGCAGCCAGCACGGGACCGCCAACTATGGCTACACCTTC. Protein product: CASSQHGTANYGYTF.

This clonotype was observed a few times. The chain combines TRBV6-1 with TRBJ2-5; 9 nucleotides align to TRBD1. Germline loops: CDR1 MNHNS, CDR2 SASEGT. The CDR3 is 16 amino acids. V shed 2 bases, J shed 3 bases, and the junction held 7 bases outside the gene matches. CDR3 amino acids: CASSEYDRGAKETQYF. CDR3 bases: TGTGCCAGCAGTGAATATGACAGGGGGGCCAAAGAGACCCAGTACTTC.

This clonotype was seen repeatedly, ten times or more. This sequence joins TRBV27 and TRBJ2-7; 8 nucleotides agree with TRBD2. Germline V gene sequence: CDR1 MNHEY, CDR2 SMNVEV (reference sequence). The V gene end was trimmed by 3 bases and the J gene end by 3 bases; junction bases not matched to a gene: 10. The length of the CDR3 is 16 residues. CDR3 in DNA: TGTGCCAGCAGTTTTGGGGTGGCGGGGGGAATCTACGAGCAGTACTTC. Amino acid sequence: CASSFGVAGGIYEQYF.

The chain couples TRBV20-1 to TRBJ2-7; TRBD2 matches at 11 bases. The germline gives CDR1 DFQATT, CDR2 SNEGSKA (reference sequence). After removal of 0 bases from V and 3 bases from J, the junction contained 7 bases not matched to a gene. This CDR3 has 16 residues. The CDR3: CSARDWASGRFYEQYF. The CDR3 nucleotides are TGCAGTGCTAGAGATTGGGCTAGCGGGAGGTTCTACGAGCAGTACTTC.

This rearrangement joins TRBV29-1 to TRBJ1-4; TRBD1 might be the D (5 bases). From germline, CDR1 is SQVTM and CDR2 ANQGSEA. This CDR3 contains 12 residues. The ends were cut back, 7 bases at V and 2 bases at J, with 8 bases in the middle. The CDR3 here is CSAYRTNEKLFF. For the CDR3, the DNA is TGCAGCGCCTACAGGACTAATGAAAAACTGTTTTTT.

This clonotype was recorded at least ten times. The genes are TRBV5-5 and TRBJ2-5, with a possible D match to TRBD2 (5 bases). Germline-derived CDR1 and CDR2 are SGHKS and YYEKEE (reference sequence). Trimming removed 1 base at V and 9 bases at J, with 25 bases between. This CDR3 comprises 17 residues. CDR3 sequence reads: CASSLLPKAGGQSPQYF. In DNA, the CDR3 is TGTGCCAGCAGCTTGTTACCGAAAGCAGGCGGGCAAAGTCCCCAGTACTTC.

This clonotype was recorded at least ten times. V usage is TRBV14 and J usage is TRBJ2-1; 12 bases align to TRBD2. The CDR3 is made up of 18 amino acids. V was clipped by 2 bases and J by 1 base; unmatched bases: 6. The germline gives CDR1 SGHDN, CDR2 FVKESK. The CDR3 DNA is TGTGCCAGCAGCCAAACTAGCGGGAGGTACCCTTCCTACAATGAGCAGTTCTTC. Translation gives CASSQTSGRYPSYNEQFF.

The chain carries TRBV19 and TRBJ2-7, with D possibly TRBD2 on 5 matching bases. The CDR3 totals 16 residues. Trimming left V 1 base short and J 2 bases short, with 15 bases between. Per the germline V gene, CDR1 is LNHDA and CDR2 is SQIVND (reference sequence). The CDR3 loop is CASSIGAARPPYEQYF. The CDR3 region has the DNA TGTGCCAGTAGTATAGGAGCGGCCCGCCCGCCCTACGAGCAGTACTTC.

This clonotype was recorded many times. This chain links TRBV18 with TRBJ2-1; D remains ambiguous. This CDR3 comprises 13 residues. V dropped 0 bases and J dropped 8 bases, with 8 bases sitting between them. Germline lookup yields CDR1 KGHSH and CDR2 LQKENI. CDR3 nucleotides: TGTGCCAGCTCACCACCTTCCAGCGATGAGCAGTTCTTC. It codes for CASSPPSSDEQFF. Supplemented by reference TRBV18 and TRBJ2-1, the full variable domain reads NAGVMQNPRHLVRRRGQEARLRCSPMKGHSHVYWYRQLPEEGLKFMVYLQKENIIDESGMPKERFSAEFPKEGPSILRIQQVVRGDSAAYFCASSPPSSDEQFFGPGTRLTVL.

This clonotype occurred a few times. The chain carries TRBV7-9 and TRBJ2-3; 8 bases fit TRBD1. J lost 5 bases, V lost 5 bases, and 6 bases had no gene match. The CDR3 runs 14 residues. Germline V gene sequence: CDR1 SEHNR, CDR2 FQNEAQ (reference sequence). CDR3 sequence: CASSHGQGGDTQYF. CDR3 in DNA: TGTGCCAGCAGCCATGGACAGGGAGGAGATACGCAGTATTTT.

This clonotype came up many times. The chain has TRBV18 and TRBJ2-2; D is perhaps TRBD1 (6 bases). Germline-derived CDR1 and CDR2 are KGHSH and LQKENI. The ends were cut back, 1 base at V and 5 bases at J, with 8 bases in the middle. CDR3 length equals 14 residues. The CDR3 reads CASSPLDRTGELFF. CDR3 nucleotides: TGTGCCAGCTCACCACTCGACAGGACCGGGGAGCTGTTTTTT.

The rearrangement links TRBV5-5 to TRBJ2-1; D may be TRBD1 (7 bases). This CDR3 comprises 15 residues. Germline V gene data show CDR1 as SGHKS and CDR2 as YYEKEE (reference sequence). Trimming took 4 bases from V and 9 from J, leaving 20 bases between them. This CDR3 is CASSRGSGTAGEQFF. DNA for the CDR3: TGTGCCAGCAGCAGGGGATCCGGGACAGCGGGTGAGCAGTTCTTC.

This clonotype was seen only a few times. The chain uses TRBV15 and TRBJ2-7, with unresolved D. CDR1 LNHNV and CDR2 YYDKDF come from the germline V gene (reference sequence). This CDR3 is 11 amino acids long. V was cut by 4 bases and J by 7 bases, with 8 bases left in between. CDR3 DNA sequence: TGTGCCACCAGCAAGGCGAGGGAGCAGTACTTC. Translated, it gives CATSKAREQYF.

The table lists this clonotype with many counts. The chain joins TRBV12-3 or TRBV12-4 to TRBJ2-7; D is unclear. The CDR3 sequence is 12 residues long. V lost 3 bases, J lost 4 bases, and 7 bases lay in between. CDR3 residues: CASSLRWYEQYF. CDR3 coding DNA: TGTGCCAGCAGTTTGCGGTGGTACGAGCAGTACTTC.

This clonotype was observed a few times. The genes are TRBV15 and TRBJ2-5; D gene unclear. Per the germline V gene, CDR1 is LNHNV and CDR2 is YYDKDF (reference sequence). The CDR3 is made up of 15 amino acids. V was cut by 1 base and J by 5 bases, with 14 bases left in between. CDR3 sequence: CATSRVKGLSETQYF. The CDR3 region has the DNA TGTGCCACCAGCAGAGTCAAGGGTCTGTCCGAGACCCAGTACTTC.

This clonotype was detected ten times or more. The chain uses TRBV7-9 and TRBJ2-7, with 11 bases aligning to TRBD1. The ends lost 0 bases at V and 4 bases at J; junction bases unmatched: 5. This CDR3 contains 16 residues. The germline gives CDR1 SEHNR, CDR2 FQNEAQ (reference sequence). This chain's CDR3 is CASSLAGDRGAYEQYF. The CDR3 DNA follows: TGTGCCAGCAGCTTAGCCGGGGACAGGGGGGCGTACGAGCAGTACTTC. Full variable domain (outside the CDR3, taken from reference TRBV7-9 and TRBJ2-7): DTGVSQNPRHKITKRGQNVTFRCDPISEHNRLYWYRQTLGQGPEFLTYFQNEAQLEKSRLLSDRFSAERPKGSFSTLEIQRTEQGDSAMYLCASSLAGDRGAYEQYFGPGTRLTVT.